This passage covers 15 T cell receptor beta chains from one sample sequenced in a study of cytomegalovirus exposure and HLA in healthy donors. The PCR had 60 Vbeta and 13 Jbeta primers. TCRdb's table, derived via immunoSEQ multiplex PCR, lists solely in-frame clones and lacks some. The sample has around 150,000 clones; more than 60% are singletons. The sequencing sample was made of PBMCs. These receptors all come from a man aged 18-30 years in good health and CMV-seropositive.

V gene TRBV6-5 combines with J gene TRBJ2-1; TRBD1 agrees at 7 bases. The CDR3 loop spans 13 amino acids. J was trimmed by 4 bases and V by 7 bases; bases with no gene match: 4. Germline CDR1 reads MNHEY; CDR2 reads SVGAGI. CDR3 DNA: TGTGCCAGCACTACAGGGGCATACAATGAGCAGTTCTTC. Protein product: CASTTGAYNEQFF.

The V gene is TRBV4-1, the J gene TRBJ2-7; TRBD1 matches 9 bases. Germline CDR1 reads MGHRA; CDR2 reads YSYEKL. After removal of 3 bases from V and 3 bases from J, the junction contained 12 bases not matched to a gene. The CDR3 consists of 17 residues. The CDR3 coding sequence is TGCGCCAGCAGCCAGGAGGCCGGGACAGGGTTCCGCTACGAGCAGTACTTC. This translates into CASSQEAGTGFRYEQYF.

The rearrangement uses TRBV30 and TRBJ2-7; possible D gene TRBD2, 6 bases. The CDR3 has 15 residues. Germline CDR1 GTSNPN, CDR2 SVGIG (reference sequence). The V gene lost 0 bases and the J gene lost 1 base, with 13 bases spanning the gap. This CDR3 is CAWSVRGLLSYEQYF. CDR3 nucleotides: TGTGCCTGGAGTGTTCGGGGACTGCTTTCCTACGAGCAGTACTTC.

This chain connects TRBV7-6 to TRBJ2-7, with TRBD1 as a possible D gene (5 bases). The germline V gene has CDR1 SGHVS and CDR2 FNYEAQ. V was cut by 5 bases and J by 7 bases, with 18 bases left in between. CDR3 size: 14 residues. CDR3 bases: TGTGCCAGCAGCCTGGACATAGGGGATAGGGAGCAGTACTTC. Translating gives CASSLDIGDREQYF.

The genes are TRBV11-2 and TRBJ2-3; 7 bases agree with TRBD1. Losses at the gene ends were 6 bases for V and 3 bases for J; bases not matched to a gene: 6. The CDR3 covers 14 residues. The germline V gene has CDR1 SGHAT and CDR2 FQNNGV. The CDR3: CASRRQQGTDTQYF. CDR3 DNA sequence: TGTGCCAGCAGACGTCAACAGGGGACAGATACGCAGTATTTT.

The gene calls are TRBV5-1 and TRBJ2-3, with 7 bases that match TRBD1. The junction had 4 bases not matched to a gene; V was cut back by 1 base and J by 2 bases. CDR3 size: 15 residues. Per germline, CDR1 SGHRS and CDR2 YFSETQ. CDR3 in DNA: TGCGCCAGCAGCTTGTTCGGACAGGACACAGATACGCAGTATTTT. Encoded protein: CASSLFGQDTDTQYF.

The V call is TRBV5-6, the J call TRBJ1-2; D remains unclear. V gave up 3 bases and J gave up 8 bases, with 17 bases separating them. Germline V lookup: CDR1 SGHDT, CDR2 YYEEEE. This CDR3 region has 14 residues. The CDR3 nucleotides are TGTGCCAGCAGCTGGGCCAGCCTAATATGGGGCTACACCTTC. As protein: CASSWASLIWGYTF.

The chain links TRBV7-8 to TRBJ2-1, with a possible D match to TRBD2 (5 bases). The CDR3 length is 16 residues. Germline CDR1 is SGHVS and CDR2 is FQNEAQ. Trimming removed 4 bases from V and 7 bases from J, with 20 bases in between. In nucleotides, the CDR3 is TGTGCCAGCAGCTCCCCGCCGGGGAGTAGACATAATGAGCAGTTCTTC. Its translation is CASSSPPGSRHNEQFF.

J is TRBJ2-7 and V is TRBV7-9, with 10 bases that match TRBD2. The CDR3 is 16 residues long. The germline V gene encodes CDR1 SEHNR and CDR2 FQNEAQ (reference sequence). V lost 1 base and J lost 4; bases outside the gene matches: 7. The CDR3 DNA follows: TGTGCCAGCAGCTTAGGCCCTAGCGGGAGAACATACGAGCAGTACTTC. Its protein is CASSLGPSGRTYEQYF.

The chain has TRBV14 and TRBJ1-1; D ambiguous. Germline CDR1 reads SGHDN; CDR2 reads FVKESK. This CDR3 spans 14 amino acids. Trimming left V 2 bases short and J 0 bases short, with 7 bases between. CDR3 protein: CASSQLLMNTEAFF. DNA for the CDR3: TGTGCCAGCAGCCAACTACTTATGAACACTGAAGCTTTCTTT.

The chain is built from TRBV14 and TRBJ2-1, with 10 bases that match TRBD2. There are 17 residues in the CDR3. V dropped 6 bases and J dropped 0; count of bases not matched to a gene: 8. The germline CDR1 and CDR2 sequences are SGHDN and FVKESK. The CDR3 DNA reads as TGTGCCAGCAGTCCTCTAGCGGGGGATAGCTCCTACAATGAGCAGTTCTTC. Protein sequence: CASSPLAGDSSYNEQFF. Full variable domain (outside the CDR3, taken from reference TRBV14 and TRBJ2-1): EAGVTQFPSHSVIEKGQTVTLRCDPISGHDNLYWYRRVMGKEIKFLLHFVKESKQDESGMPNNRFLAERTGGTYSTLKVQPAELEDSGVYFCASSPLAGDSSYNEQFFGPGTRLTVL.

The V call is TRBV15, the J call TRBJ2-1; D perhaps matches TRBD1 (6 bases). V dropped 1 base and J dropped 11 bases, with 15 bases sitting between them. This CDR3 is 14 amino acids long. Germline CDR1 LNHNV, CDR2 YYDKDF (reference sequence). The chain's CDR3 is CATSRVRTDAKQFF. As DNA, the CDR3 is TGTGCCACCAGCAGAGTAAGGACAGACGCGAAGCAGTTCTTC.

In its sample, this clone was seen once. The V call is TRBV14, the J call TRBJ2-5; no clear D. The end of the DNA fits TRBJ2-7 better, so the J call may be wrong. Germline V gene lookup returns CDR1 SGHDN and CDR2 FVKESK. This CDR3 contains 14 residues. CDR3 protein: CASSLRLSSNEQYF. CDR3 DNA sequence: TGTGCCAGCAGCCTAAGACTTAGTAGCAACGAGCAGTACTTC.

CDR3 amino acids: CSVIKGALTEAFF. The CDR3 DNA follows: TGCAGCGTGATAAAGGGGGCTCTCACTGAAGCTTTCTTT. The V and J genes are TRBV29-1 and TRBJ1-1; 7 bases are a match to TRBD1. CDR3 length: 13 amino acids. The V and J ends lost 6 bases and 4 bases, in that order; junction bases with no gene match: 8. Germline V lookup: CDR1 SQVTM, CDR2 ANQGSEA.

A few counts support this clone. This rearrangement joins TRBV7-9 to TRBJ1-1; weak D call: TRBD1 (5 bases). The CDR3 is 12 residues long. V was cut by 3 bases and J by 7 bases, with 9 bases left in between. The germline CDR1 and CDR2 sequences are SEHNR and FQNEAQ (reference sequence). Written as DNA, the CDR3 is TGTGCCAGCAGCTTTGGGGGGGTTGAAGCTTTCTTT. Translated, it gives CASSFGGVEAFF.